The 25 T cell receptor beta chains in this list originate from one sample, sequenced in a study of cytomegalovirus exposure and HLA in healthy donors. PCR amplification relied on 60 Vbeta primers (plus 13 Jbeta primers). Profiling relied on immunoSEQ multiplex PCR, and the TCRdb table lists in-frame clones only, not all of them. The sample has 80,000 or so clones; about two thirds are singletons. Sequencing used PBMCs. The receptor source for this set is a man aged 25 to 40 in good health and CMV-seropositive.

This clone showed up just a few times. CDR3 in DNA: TGTGCCTGGAGTCTCCTTATTAACACTGAAGCTTTCTTT. Residues: CAWSLLINTEAFF. This sequence joins TRBV30 and TRBJ1-1; D unclear. Trimming stripped 2 bases from V and 2 bases from J, with 9 bases between. Germline CDR1 GTSNPN, CDR2 SVGIG (reference sequence). CDR3 size: 13 residues.

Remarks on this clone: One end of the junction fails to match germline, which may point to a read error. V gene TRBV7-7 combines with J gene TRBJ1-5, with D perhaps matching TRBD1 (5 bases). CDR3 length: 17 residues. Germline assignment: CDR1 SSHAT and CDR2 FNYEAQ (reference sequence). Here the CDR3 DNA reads TGTGCTAGCAGCCACCCCGACAGAAACTATAGCAATCAGCCCCAGCATTTT. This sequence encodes CASSHPDRNYSNQPQHF. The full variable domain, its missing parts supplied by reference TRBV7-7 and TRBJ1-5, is GAGVSQSPRYKVTKRGQDVTLRCDPISSHATLYWYQQALGQGPEFLTYFNYEAQPDKSGLPSDRFSAERPEGSISTLTIQRTEQRDSAMYRCASSHPDRNYSNQPQHFGDGTRLSIL.

Here the CDR3 DNA reads TGTGCCAGCAGCGAACGACAGGGGGCTAACTATGGCTACACCTTC. Residues: CASSERQGANYGYTF. The chain has TRBV7-9 and TRBJ1-2, with 9 nucleotides matching TRBD1. This CDR3 is 15 amino acids long. The germline CDR1 and CDR2 sequences are SEHNR and FQNEAQ (reference sequence). With V trimmed by 5 bases and J by 0 bases, 4 bases remained unmatched.

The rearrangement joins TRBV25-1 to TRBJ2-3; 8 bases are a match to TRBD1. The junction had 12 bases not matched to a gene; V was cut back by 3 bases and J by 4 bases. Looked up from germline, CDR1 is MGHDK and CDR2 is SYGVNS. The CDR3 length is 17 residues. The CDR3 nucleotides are TGTGCCAGCAGTGACCTCAAAGGGGCAGGGGGCGCAGATACGCAGTATTTT. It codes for CASSDLKGAGGADTQYF.

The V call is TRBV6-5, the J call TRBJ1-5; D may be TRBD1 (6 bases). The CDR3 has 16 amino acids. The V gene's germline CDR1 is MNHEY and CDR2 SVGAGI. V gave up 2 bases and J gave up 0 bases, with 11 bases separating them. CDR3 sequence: CASSYGGAGSNQPQHF. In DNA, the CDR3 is TGTGCCAGCAGTTACGGGGGGGCAGGTAGCAATCAGCCCCAGCATTTT.

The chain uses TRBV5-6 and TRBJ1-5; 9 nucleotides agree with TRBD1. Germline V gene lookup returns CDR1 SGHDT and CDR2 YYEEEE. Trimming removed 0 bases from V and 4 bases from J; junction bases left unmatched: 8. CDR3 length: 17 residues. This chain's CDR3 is CASSLGDDRGRNQPQHF. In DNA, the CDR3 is TGTGCCAGCAGCTTGGGGGATGACAGGGGGAGGAATCAGCCCCAGCATTTT. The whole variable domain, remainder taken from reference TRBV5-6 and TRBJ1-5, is DAGVTQSPTHLIKTRGQQVTLRCSPKSGHDTVSWYQQALGQGPQFIFQYYEEEERQRGNFPDRFSGHQFPNYSSELNVNALLLGDSALYLCASSLGDDRGRNQPQHFGDGTRLSIL.

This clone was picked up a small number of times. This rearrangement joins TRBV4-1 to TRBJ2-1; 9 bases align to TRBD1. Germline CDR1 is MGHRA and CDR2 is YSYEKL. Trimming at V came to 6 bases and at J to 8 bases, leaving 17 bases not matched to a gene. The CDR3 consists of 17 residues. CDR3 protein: CASRSTGGGGLAYEQFF. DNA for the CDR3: TGCGCCAGCAGGAGCACAGGGGGCGGAGGTCTAGCCTATGAGCAGTTCTTC.

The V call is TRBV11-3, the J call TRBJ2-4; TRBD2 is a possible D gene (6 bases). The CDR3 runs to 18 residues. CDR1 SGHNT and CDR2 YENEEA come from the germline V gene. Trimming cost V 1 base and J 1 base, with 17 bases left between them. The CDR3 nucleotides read TGTGCCAGCAGCTTAGTCCTTAGCGGACCTAAGGCCAAAAACATTCAGTACTTC. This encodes CASSLVLSGPKAKNIQYF.

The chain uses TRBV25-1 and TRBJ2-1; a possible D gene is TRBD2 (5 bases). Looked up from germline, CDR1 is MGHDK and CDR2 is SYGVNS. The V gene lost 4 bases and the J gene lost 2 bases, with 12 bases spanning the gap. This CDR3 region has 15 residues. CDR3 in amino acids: CASSVIRRAYNEQFF. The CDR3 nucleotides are TGTGCCAGCAGTGTAATCCGGCGGGCCTACAATGAGCAGTTCTTC.

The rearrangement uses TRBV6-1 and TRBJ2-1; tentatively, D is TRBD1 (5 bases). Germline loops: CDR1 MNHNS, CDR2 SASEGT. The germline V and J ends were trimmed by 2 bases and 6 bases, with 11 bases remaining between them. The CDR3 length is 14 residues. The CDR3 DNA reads TGTGCCAGCAGTGAAAGGGCAGGGCCCAATGAGCAGTTCTTC. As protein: CASSERAGPNEQFF.

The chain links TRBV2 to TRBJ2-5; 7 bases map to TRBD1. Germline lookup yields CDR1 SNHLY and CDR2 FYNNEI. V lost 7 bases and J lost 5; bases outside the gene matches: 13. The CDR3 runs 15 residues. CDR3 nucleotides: TGTGCCAGCACGGGTTATCAGGGGGTAGGGGAGACCCAGTACTTC. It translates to CASTGYQGVGETQYF.

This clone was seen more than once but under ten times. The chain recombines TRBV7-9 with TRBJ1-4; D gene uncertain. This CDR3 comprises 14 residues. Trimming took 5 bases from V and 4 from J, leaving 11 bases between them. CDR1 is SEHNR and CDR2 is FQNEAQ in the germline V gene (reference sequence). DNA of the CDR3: TGTGCCAGCAGCCAACGACAAGATAATGAAAAACTGTTTTTT. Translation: CASSQRQDNEKLFF. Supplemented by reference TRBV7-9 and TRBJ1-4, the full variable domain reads DTGVSQNPRHKITKRGQNVTFRCDPISEHNRLYWYRQTLGQGPEFLTYFQNEAQLEKSRLLSDRFSAERPKGSFSTLEIQRTEQGDSAMYLCASSQRQDNEKLFFGSGTQLSVL.

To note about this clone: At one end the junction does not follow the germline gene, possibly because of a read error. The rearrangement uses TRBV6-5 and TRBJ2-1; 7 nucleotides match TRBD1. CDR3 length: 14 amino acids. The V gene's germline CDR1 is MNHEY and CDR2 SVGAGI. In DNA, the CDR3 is TGTGCCAGCAAACCAGGGGGAGCCTACAATGAGCAGCTCTTC. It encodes CASKPGGAYNEQLF.

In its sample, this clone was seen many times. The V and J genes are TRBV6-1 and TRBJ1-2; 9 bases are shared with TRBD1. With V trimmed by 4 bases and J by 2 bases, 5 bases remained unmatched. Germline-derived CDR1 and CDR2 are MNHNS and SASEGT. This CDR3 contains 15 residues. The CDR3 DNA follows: TGTGCCAGCAGTGTTGACGGACAGGGGAACTATGGCTACACCTTC. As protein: CASSVDGQGNYGYTF.

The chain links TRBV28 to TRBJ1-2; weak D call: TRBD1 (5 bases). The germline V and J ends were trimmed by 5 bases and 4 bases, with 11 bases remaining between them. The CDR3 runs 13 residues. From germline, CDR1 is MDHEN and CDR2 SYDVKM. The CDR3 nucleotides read TGTGCCAGCAGTATAGGGGTGGGCTATGGCTACACCTTC. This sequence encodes CASSIGVGYGYTF.

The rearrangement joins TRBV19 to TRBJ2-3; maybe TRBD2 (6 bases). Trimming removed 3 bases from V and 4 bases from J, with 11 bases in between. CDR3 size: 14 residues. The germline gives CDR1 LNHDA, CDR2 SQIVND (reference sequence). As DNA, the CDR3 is TGTGCCAGTAGTATGGGGCGGAGGGCAGATACGCAGTATTTT. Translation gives CASSMGRRADTQYF.

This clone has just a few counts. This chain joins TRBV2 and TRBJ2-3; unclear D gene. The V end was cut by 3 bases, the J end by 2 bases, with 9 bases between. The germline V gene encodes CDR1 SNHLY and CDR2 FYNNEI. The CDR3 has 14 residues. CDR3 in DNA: TGTGCCAGCAGTGAGAGGAGTTACACAGATACGCAGTATTTT. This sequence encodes CASSERSYTDTQYF.

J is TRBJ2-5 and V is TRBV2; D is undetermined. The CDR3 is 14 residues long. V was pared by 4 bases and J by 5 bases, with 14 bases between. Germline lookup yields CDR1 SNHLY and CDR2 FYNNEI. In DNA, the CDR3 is TGTGCCAGCAGTGGAAACAGTGAGCAGGAGACCCAGTACTTC. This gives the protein CASSGNSEQETQYF. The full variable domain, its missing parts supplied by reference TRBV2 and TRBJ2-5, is EPEVTQTPSHQVTQMGQEVILRCVPISNHLYFYWYRQILGQKVEFLVSFYNNEISEKSEIFDDQFSVERPDGSNFTLKIRSTKLEDSAMYFCASSGNSEQETQYFGPGTRLLVL.

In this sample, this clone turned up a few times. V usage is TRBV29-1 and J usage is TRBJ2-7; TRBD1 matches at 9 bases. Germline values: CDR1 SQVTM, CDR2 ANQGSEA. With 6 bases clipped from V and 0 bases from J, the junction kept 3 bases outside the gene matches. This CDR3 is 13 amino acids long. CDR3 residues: CSVMTGGSYEQYF. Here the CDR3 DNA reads TGCAGCGTGATGACAGGGGGCTCCTACGAGCAGTACTTC.

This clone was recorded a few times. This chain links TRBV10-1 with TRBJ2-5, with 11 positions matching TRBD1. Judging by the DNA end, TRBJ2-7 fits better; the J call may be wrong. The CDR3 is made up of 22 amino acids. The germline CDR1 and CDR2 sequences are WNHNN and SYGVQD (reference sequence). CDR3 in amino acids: CASRTEGKRDRGTVPASYEQYF. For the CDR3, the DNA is TGCGCCAGCAGAACCGAAGGAAAACGGGACAGGGGGACCGTTCCAGCCTCCTACGAGCAGTACTTC.

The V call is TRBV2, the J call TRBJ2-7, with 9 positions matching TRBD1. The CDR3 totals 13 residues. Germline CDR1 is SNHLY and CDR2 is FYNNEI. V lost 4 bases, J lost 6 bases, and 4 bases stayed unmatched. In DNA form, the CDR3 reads TGTGCCAGCAGTGGGGGACAGGGCGGCGAGCAGTACTTC. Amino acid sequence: CASSGGQGGEQYF.

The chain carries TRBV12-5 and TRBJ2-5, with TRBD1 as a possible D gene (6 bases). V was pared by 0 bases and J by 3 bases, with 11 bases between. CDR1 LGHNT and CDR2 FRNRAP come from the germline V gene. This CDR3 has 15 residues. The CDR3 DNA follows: TGTGCTAGTGGTTTGGTTTCGGGACATAAAGAGACCCAGTACTTC. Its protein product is CASGLVSGHKETQYF.

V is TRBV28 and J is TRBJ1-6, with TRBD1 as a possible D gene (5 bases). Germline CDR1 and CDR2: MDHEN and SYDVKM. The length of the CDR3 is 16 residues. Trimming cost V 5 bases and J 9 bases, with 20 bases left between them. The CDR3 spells CASSLHHGRGGSPLHF. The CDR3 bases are TGTGCCAGCAGTCTTCACCATGGACGGGGGGGTTCACCCCTCCACTTT.

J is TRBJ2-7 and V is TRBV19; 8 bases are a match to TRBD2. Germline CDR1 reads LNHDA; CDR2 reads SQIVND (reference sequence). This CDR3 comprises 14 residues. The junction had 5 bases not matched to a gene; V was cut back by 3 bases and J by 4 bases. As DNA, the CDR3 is TGTGCCAGTAGTATCAATTCGGGGGGGTACGAGCAGTACTTC. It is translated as CASSINSGGYEQYF.

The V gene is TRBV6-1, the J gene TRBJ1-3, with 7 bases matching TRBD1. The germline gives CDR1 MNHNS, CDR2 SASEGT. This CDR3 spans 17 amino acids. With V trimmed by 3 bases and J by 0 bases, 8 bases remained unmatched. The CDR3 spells CASSEGDSVDSGNTIYF. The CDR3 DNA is TGTGCCAGCAGTGAGGGGGACAGCGTCGACTCTGGAAACACCATATATTTT.